This T cell receptor (beta chain) was found in a study of T cells in Graves' hyperthyroidism and ophthalmopathy. Ophthalmopathy patients had moderate-to-severe active disease, CAS ≥3, NOSPECS ≥4, and disease duration under 3 months. Orbital computed tomography, thyroid ultrasound, serum thyroxine and TRAb, and clinical symptoms together informed the diagnoses. A roughly 9.1 ml volume of fresh peripheral blood provided the PBMCs. RNA transcripts yielded amplified TCR beta CDR3 regions. The HTBI set primed first-round TCR CDR3 RT-PCR. Each CDR3 protein is one row after TCRdb ran MiXCR on the multiplex PCR reads. This table has about 400,000 distinct CDR3 sequences, about an eighth appearing once. The CDR3 loop spans 15 amino acids. The ends lost 2 bases at V and 6 bases at J; junction bases unmatched: 6. Germline V gene data show CDR1 as SGHNT and CDR2 as YYREEE (reference sequence).

Sample: blood. The rearrangement links TRBV5-4 to TRBJ2-7, with 12 bases matching TRBD2. The source of this sequence is a man aged 50-60 years with Graves' ophthalmopathy. CDR3 sequence: CASSLRTSGICEQYF. The CDR3 nucleotides are TGTGCCAGCAGCTTAAGGACTAGCGGGATTTGCGAGCAGTACTTC. Variable domain in full (rest from reference TRBV5-4 and TRBJ2-7): ETGVTQSPTHLIKTRGQQVTLRCSSQSGHNTVSWYQQALGQGPQFIFQYYREEENGRGNFPPRFSGLQFPNYSSELNVNALELDDSALYLCASSLRTSGICEQYFGPGTRLTVT.